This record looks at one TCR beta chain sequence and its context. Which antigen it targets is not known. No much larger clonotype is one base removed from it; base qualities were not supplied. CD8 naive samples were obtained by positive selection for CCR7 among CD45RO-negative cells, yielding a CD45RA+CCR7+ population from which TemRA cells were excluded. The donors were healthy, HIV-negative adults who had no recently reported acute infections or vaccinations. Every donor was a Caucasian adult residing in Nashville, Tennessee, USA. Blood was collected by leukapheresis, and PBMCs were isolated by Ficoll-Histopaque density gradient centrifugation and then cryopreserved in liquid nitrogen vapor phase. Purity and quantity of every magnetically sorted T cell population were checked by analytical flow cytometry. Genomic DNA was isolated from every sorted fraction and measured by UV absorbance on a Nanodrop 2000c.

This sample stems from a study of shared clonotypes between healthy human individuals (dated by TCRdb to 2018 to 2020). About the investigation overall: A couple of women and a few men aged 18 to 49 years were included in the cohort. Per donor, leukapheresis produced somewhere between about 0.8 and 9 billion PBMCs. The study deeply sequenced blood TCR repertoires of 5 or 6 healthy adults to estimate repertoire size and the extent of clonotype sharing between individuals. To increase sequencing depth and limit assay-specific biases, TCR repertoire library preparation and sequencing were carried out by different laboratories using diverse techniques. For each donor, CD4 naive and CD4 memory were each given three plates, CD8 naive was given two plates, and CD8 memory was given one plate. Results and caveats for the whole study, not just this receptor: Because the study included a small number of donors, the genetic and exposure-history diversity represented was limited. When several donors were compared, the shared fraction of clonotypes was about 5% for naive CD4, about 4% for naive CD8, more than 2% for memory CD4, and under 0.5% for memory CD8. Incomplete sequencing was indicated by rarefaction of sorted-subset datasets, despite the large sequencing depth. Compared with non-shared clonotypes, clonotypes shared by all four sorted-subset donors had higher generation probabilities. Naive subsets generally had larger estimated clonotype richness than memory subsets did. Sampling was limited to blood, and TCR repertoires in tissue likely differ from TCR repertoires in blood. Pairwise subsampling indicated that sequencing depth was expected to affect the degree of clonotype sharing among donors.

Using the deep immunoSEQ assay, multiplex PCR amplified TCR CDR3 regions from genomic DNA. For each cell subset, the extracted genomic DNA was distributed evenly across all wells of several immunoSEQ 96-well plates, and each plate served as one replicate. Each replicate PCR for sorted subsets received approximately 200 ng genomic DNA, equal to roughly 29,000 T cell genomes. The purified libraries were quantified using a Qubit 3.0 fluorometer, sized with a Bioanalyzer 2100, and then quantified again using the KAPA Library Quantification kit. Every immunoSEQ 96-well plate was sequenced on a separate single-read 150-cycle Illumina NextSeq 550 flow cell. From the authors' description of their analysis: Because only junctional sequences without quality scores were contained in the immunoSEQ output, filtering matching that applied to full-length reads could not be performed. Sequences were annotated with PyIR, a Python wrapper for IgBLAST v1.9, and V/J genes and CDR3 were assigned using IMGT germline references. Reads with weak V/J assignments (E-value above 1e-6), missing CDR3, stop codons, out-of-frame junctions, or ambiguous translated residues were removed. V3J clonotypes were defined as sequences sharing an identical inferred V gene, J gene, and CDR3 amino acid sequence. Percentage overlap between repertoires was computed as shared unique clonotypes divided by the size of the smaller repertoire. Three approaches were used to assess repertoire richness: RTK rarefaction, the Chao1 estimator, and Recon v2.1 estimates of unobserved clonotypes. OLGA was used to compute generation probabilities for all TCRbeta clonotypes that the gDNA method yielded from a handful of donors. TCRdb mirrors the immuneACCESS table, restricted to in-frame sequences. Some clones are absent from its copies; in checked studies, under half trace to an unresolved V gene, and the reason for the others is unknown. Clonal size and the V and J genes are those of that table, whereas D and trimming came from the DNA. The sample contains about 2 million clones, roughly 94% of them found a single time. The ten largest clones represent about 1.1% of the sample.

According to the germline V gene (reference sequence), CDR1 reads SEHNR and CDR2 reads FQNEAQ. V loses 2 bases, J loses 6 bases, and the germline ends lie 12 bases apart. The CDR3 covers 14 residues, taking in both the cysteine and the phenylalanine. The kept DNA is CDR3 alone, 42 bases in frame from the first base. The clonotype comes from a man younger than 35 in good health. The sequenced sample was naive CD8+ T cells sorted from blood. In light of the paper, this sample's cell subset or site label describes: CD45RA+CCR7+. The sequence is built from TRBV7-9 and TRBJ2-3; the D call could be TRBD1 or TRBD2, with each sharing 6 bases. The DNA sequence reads TGTGCCAGCAGCTTATGGCCCGGGGGCGATACGCAGTATTTT. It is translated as CASSLWPGGDTQYF.